This T cell receptor beta chain originates from a study of OX40 agonist ivuxolimab in advanced cancers. The CDR3 has 15 amino acids. Germline values: CDR1 SNHLY, CDR2 FYNNEI. Trimming took 6 bases from V and 6 from J, leaving 18 bases between them. Sequencing used immunoSEQ multiplex PCR; TCRdb keeps in-frame clones, though not all of them. This table holds around 70,000 clones, 89% found once. Here the sequenced sample was CD4+ or CD8+ T cells sorted from blood, taken in a trial of the OX40 agonist ivuxolimab. The chain recombines TRBV2 with TRBJ2-1, with D hard to call. This TCR was recovered from an adult with an advanced solid tumor such as melanoma, head and neck, liver or kidney cancer. CDR3 bases: TGTGCCAGCAGCTTGTACCCCATTTGGGTCAATGAGCAGTTCTTC. This sequence encodes CASSLYPIWVNEQFF. The full variable domain, its missing parts supplied by reference TRBV2 and TRBJ2-1, is EPEVTQTPSHQVTQMGQEVILRCVPISNHLYFYWYRQILGQKVEFLVSFYNNEISEKSEIFDDQFSVERPDGSNFTLKIRSTKLEDSAMYFCASSLYPIWVNEQFFGPGTRLTVL.